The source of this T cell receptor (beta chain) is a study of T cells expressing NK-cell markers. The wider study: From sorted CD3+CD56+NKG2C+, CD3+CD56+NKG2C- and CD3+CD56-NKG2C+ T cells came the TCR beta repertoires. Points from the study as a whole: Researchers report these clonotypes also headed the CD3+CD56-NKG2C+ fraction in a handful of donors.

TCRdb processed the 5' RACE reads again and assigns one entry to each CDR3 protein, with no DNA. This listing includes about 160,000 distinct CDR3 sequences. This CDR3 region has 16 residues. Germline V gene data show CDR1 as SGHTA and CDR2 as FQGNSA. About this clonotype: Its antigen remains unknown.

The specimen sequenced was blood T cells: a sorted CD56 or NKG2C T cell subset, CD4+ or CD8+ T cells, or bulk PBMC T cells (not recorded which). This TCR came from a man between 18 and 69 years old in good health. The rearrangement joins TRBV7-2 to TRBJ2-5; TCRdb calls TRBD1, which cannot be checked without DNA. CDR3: CASSLVGQGSRETQYF.